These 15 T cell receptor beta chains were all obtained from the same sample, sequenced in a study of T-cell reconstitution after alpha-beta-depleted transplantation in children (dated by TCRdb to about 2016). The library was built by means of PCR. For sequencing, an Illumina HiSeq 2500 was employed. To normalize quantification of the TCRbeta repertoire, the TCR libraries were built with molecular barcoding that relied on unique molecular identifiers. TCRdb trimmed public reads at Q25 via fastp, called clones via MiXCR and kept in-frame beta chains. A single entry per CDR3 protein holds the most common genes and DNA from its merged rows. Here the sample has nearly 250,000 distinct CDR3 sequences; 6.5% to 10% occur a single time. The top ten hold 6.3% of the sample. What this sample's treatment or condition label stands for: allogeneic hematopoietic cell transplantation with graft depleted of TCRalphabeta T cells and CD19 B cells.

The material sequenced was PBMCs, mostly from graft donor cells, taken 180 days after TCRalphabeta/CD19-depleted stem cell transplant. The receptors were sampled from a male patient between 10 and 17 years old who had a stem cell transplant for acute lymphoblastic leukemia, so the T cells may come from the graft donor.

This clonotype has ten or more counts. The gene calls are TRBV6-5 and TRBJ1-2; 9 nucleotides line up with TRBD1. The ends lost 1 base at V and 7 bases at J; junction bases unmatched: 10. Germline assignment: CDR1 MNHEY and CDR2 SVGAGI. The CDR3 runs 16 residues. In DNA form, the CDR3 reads TGTGCCAGCAGTTACTTTACAACAGGGGGCGAGGCTGGCTACACCTTC. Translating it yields CASSYFTTGGEAGYTF.

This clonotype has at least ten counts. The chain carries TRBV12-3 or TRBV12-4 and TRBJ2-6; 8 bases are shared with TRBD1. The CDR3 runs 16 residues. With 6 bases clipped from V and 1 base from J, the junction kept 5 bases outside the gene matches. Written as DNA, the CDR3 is TGTGCCAGCAGCCGGGACAGGTGGTCTGGGGCCAACGTCCTGACTTTC. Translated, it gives CASSRDRWSGANVLTF.

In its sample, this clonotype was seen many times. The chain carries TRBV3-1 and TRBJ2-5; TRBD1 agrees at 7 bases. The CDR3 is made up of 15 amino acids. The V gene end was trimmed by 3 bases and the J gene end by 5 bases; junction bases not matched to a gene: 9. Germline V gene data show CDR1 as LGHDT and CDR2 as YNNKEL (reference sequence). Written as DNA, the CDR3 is TGTGCCAGCAGCCACTACACAGGGGTTCGGGAGACCCAGTACTTC. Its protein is CASSHYTGVRETQYF.

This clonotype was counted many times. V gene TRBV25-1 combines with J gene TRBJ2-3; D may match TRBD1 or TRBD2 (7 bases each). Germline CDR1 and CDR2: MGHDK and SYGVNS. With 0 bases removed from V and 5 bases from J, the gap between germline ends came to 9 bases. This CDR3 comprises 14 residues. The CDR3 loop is CASSEYRGGDTQYF. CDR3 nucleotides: TGTGCCAGCAGTGAATACAGGGGGGGAGATACGCAGTATTTT.

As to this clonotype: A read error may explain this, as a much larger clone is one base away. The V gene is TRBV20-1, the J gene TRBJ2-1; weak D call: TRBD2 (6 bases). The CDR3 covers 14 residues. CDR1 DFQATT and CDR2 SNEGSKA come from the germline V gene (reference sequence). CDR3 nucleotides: TGCAGTGCTAGAGACCGGGGGTTAACGAATGGGCAGTTCTTC. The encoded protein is CSARDRGLTNGQFF.

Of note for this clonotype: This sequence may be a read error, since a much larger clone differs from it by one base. Written as DNA, the CDR3 is TGTGCCAGCAGTTTAGCGGGAGGGGCCTACAATGAGCAGTACTTC. This encodes CASSLAGGAYNEQYF. This chain uses TRBV7-6 with TRBJ2-1, with TRBD2 identical over 11 bases. Matching the DNA end better, TRBJ2-7 makes the J call doubtful. This CDR3 is built from 15 residues. CDR1 is SGHVS, CDR2 FNYEAQ, per germline.

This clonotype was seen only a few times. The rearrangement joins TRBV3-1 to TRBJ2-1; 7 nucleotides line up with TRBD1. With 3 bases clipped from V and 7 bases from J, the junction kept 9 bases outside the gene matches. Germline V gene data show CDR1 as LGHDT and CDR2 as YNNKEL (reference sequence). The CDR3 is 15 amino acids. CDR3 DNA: TGTGCCAGCAGCCAGGCAGGGGGTTTGACAAATGAGCAGTTCTTC. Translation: CASSQAGGLTNEQFF.

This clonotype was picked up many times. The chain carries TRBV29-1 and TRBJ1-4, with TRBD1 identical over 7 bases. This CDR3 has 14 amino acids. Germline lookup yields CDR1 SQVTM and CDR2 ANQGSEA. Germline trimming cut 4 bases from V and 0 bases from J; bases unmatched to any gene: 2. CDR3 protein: CSVVGQATNEKLFF. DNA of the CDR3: TGCAGCGTTGTAGGACAGGCAACTAATGAAAAACTGTTTTTT.

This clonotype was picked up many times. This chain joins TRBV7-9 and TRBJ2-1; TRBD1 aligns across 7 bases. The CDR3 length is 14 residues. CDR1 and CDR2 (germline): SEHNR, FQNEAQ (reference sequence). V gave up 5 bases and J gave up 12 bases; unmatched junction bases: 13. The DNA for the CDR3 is TGTGCCAGCAGCCTCGGACAGGTGGTTGAGGGGCAGTTCTTC. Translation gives CASSLGQVVEGQFF.

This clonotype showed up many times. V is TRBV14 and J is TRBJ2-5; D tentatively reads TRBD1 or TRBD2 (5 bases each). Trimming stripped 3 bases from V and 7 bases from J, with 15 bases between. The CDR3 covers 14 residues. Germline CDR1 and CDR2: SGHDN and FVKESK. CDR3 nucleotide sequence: TGTGCCAGCAGCCACACCGCAGGGAGAGGGACCCAGTACTTC. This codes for CASSHTAGRGTQYF. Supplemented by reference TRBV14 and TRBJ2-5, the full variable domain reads EAGVTQFPSHSVIEKGQTVTLRCDPISGHDNLYWYRRVMGKEIKFLLHFVKESKQDESGMPNNRFLAERTGGTYSTLKVQPAELEDSGVYFCASSHTAGRGTQYFGPGTRLLVL.

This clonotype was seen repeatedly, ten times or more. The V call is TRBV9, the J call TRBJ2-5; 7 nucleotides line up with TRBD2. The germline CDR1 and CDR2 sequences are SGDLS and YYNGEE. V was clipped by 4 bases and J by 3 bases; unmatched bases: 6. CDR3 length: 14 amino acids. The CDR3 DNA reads TGTGCCAGCAGCCCCCGGGGGGTTGAAGAGACCCAGTACTTC. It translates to CASSPRGVEETQYF.

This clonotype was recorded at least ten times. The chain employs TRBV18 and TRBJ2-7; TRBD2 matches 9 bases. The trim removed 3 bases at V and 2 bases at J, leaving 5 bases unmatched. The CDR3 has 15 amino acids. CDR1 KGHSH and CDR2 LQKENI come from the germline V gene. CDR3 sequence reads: CASSPKGLATYEQYF. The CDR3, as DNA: TGTGCCAGCTCACCGAAGGGACTAGCTACCTACGAGCAGTACTTC.

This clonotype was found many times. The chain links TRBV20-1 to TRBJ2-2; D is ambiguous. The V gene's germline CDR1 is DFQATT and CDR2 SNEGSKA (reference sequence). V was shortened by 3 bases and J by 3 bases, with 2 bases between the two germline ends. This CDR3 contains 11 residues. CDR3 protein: CSARDTGELFF. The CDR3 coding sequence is TGCAGTGCTAGGGACACCGGGGAGCTGTTTTTT.

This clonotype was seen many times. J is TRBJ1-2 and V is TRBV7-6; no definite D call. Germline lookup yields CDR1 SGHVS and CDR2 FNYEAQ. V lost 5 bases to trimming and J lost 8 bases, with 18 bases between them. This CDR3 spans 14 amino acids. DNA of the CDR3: TGTGCCAGCAGCCTACGGACGGAGAGAGGGGGCTACACCTTC. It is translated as CASSLRTERGGYTF.

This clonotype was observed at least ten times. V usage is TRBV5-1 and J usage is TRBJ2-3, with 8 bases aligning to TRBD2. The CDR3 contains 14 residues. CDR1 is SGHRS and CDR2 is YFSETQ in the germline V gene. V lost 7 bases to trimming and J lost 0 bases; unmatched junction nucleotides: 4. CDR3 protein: CASGPSGSTDTQYF. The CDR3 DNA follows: TGCGCCAGCGGCCCTAGCGGGAGCACAGATACGCAGTATTTT.